The rows below give T cell receptor beta chains drawn from one sample of a study of PD-L1 blockade in urothelial cancer. Measured with immunoSEQ multiplex PCR; TCRdb has only the in-frame clones, and not every one. The sample shows about 81,000 clones, approximately 86% of them seen only once. The sample in question was PBMCs, obtained around atezolizumab (anti-PD-L1) treatment. These receptors were collected from a man aged 40-49 years with urothelial cancer. The CDR3 runs from the conserved cysteine through the conserved F or W. The order of the fields is D gene, J gene, V gene, clone size, CDR3 DNA, CDR3 protein. D genes are given only for firm matches. Clone size is shown for a subset of rows, as once, few, many or a class of expanded clone.

d_gene: .
j_gene: TRBJ1-1
v_gene: TRBV7-9
abundance: .
CDR3nt: TGTGCCAGCAGCCTAACGGTCGGGAACACTGAAGCTTTCTTT
CDR3aa: CASSLTVGNTEAFF

d_gene: TRBD2
j_gene: TRBJ2-7
v_gene: TRBV5-1
abundance: .
CDR3nt: TGCGCCAGCAGCTTAAGCGGGAGGAGCTACGAGCAGTACTTC
CDR3aa: CASSLSGRSYEQYF

d_gene: .
j_gene: TRBJ1-2
v_gene: TRBV18
abundance: .
CDR3nt: TGTGCCAGCTCACCACCTGAGGCGCGGGGTGGCTACACCTTC
CDR3aa: CASSPPEARGGYTF

d_gene: TRBD2
j_gene: TRBJ2-3
v_gene: TRBV7-3
abundance: .
CDR3nt: TGTGCCAGCAGCTTGCGGAAGCGGGGGGCGCCGGGTACGCAGTATTTT
CDR3aa: CASSLRKRGAPGTQYF

d_gene: .
j_gene: TRBJ2-7
v_gene: TRBV28
abundance: .
CDR3nt: TGTGCCAGCAGTTTATGGGCAGGGAAATCCTACGAGCAGTACTTC
CDR3aa: CASSLWAGKSYEQYF

d_gene: TRBD2
j_gene: TRBJ2-3
v_gene: TRBV28
abundance: .
CDR3nt: TGTGCCAGCACCCCAGGGGGGCTAGCGGGATACACAGATACGCAGTATTTT
CDR3aa: CASTPGGLAGYTDTQYF

d_gene: .
j_gene: TRBJ2-2
v_gene: TRBV4-1
abundance: .
CDR3nt: TGCGCCAGCAGCCAAGTGTGGGGGGTTGAGGGCGGGGAGCTGTTTTTT
CDR3aa: CASSQVWGVEGGELFF

d_gene: TRBD2
j_gene: TRBJ2-7
v_gene: TRBV7-3
abundance: .
CDR3nt: TGTGCCAGCAGTTCAGGGCTAGCGGGACCCGGGGAGCAGTACTTC
CDR3aa: CASSSGLAGPGEQYF

d_gene: .
j_gene: TRBJ2-5
v_gene: TRBV21-1
abundance: .
CDR3nt: TGTGCCAGCTACCCCGGGACAGATCAAGAGACCCAGTACTTC
CDR3aa: CASYPGTDQETQYF

d_gene: .
j_gene: TRBJ1-5
v_gene: TRBV5-1
abundance: .
CDR3nt: TGCGCCAGCAGCTTGGATGGGCAGGGAATACAGCCCCAGCATTTT
CDR3aa: CASSLDGQGIQPQHF

d_gene: .
j_gene: TRBJ2-7
v_gene: TRBV5-4
abundance: .
CDR3nt: TGTGCCAGCAGCTTGGGCGGGAGTCTACCTATAGGGGGCTACGAGCAGTACTTC
CDR3aa: CASSLGGSLPIGGYEQYF

d_gene: TRBD2
j_gene: TRBJ2-7
v_gene: TRBV6-6
abundance: .
CDR3nt: TGTGCCAGCAGGACCGGGACTACCACGTCCGTGGAGCAGTACTTC
CDR3aa: CASRTGTTTSVEQYF

d_gene: TRBD1
j_gene: TRBJ1-2
v_gene: TRBV6-1
abundance: .
CDR3nt: TGTGCCAGCAGACCAGCAGGACAGGGGGCGGAAGGCTACACCTTC
CDR3aa: CASRPAGQGAEGYTF

d_gene: TRBD1
j_gene: TRBJ1-1
v_gene: TRBV5-1
abundance: .
CDR3nt: TGCGCCAGCAGCTCCTCCCAGGTCACAGGGGCTGAAGCTTTCTTT
CDR3aa: CASSSSQVTGAEAFF

d_gene: .
j_gene: TRBJ2-1
v_gene: TRBV19
abundance: .
CDR3nt: TGTGCCAGTAGTATAGATGGGACAAGCTACAATGAGCAGTTCTTC
CDR3aa: CASSIDGTSYNEQFF

d_gene: .
j_gene: TRBJ2-7
v_gene: TRBV2
abundance: few
CDR3nt: TGTGCCAGCAGGGCTGGCAGGGCGGTCTACGAGCAGTACTTC
CDR3aa: CASRAGRAVYEQYF

d_gene: .
j_gene: TRBJ1-5
v_gene: TRBV10-1
abundance: .
CDR3nt: TGCGCCGGCTTGACGGTGGAGTATAGCAATCAGCCCCAGCATTTT
CDR3aa: CAGLTVEYSNQPQHF

d_gene: TRBD2
j_gene: TRBJ2-1
v_gene: TRBV9
abundance: .
CDR3nt: TGTGCCAGCAGCGTAGGGAGGGAGGGCCATTGGGGGGATGAGCAGTTCTTC
CDR3aa: CASSVGREGHWGDEQFF

d_gene: TRBD1
j_gene: TRBJ1-5
v_gene: TRBV5-1
abundance: .
CDR3nt: TGCGCCAGCAGCGCCGGGACAGGGGATCGCAATCAGCCCCAGCATTTT
CDR3aa: CASSAGTGDRNQPQHF

d_gene: TRBD1
j_gene: TRBJ1-5
v_gene: TRBV19
abundance: .
CDR3nt: TGTGCCAGTAGGGGGGACAGTCTCATCAATCAGCCCCAGCATTTT
CDR3aa: CASRGDSLINQPQHF

d_gene: TRBD1
j_gene: TRBJ1-5
v_gene: TRBV6-1
abundance: once
CDR3nt: TGTGCCAGCAGGGGGACAGGGACTAGCAATCAGCCCCAGCATTTT
CDR3aa: CASRGTGTSNQPQHF

d_gene: .
j_gene: TRBJ2-1
v_gene: TRBV7-9
abundance: .
CDR3nt: TGTGCCAGCAGCTTAATGACACCCTGGTCCTACAATGAGCAGTTCTTC
CDR3aa: CASSLMTPWSYNEQFF

d_gene: .
j_gene: TRBJ1-1
v_gene: TRBV9
abundance: .
CDR3nt: TGTGCCAGCAGCGTAGGTCCTGGGCCTCCTGATACTGAAGCTTTCTTT
CDR3aa: CASSVGPGPPDTEAFF

d_gene: .
j_gene: TRBJ1-5
v_gene: TRBV28
abundance: .
CDR3nt: TGTGCCACCAAGGACAGTAGCGATCAGCCCCAGCATTTT
CDR3aa: CATKDSSDQPQHF

d_gene: .
j_gene: TRBJ1-3
v_gene: TRBV28
abundance: few
CDR3nt: TGTGCCAGCAGTTCCTCAGGGGCAAGCTCTGGAAACACCATATATTTT
CDR3aa: CASSSSGASSGNTIYF

d_gene: .
j_gene: TRBJ1-6
v_gene: TRBV19
abundance: .
CDR3nt: TGTGCCAGTAGTATACAGGTCGGGGAGAATTCACCCCTCCACTTT
CDR3aa: CASSIQVGENSPLHF

d_gene: .
j_gene: TRBJ1-1
v_gene: TRBV6-6
abundance: .
CDR3nt: TGTGCCAGCAGTGGCCCACAAGCGGGGCCCGACCCTGAAGCTTTCTTT
CDR3aa: CASSGPQAGPDPEAFF

d_gene: .
j_gene: TRBJ1-4
v_gene: TRBV28
abundance: .
CDR3nt: TGTGCCAGCAGGGACGGGACTTCAATTGAAAAACTGTTTTTT
CDR3aa: CASRDGTSIEKLFF

d_gene: .
j_gene: TRBJ1-2
v_gene: TRBV4-1
abundance: .
CDR3nt: TGCGCCAGCAGCCAAGAGAACACCCAAAACTATGGCTACACCTTC
CDR3aa: CASSQENTQNYGYTF

d_gene: TRBD1
j_gene: TRBJ2-3
v_gene: TRBV7-8
abundance: .
CDR3nt: TGTGCCAGCAGCTTACGGACAGGGGGCATCGATACGCAGTATTTT
CDR3aa: CASSLRTGGIDTQYF

d_gene: .
j_gene: TRBJ2-2
v_gene: TRBV30
abundance: .
CDR3nt: TGTGCCTGGAACAGGGGGGGCGGGGAGCTGTTTTTT
CDR3aa: CAWNRGGGELFF

d_gene: .
j_gene: TRBJ2-2
v_gene: TRBV30
abundance: .
CDR3nt: TGTGCCTGGAAACGGTCGAGGGCTTCCTCCGGGGAGCTGTTTTTT
CDR3aa: CAWKRSRASSGELFF

d_gene: .
j_gene: TRBJ2-7
v_gene: TRBV30
abundance: .
CDR3nt: TGTGCCTGGAGCCCGGGAAACGAGCAGTACTTC
CDR3aa: CAWSPGNEQYF

d_gene: TRBD1
j_gene: TRBJ1-2
v_gene: TRBV29-1
abundance: .
CDR3nt: TGCAGCGTTGAAGGGAAGGTGACAGGGGCCTCTACAGGTGGCTACACCTTC
CDR3aa: CSVEGKVTGASTGGYTF

d_gene: .
j_gene: TRBJ2-3
v_gene: TRBV27
abundance: .
CDR3nt: TGTGCCAGCAGTTTGAGCCGGAGCACAGATACGCAGTATTTT
CDR3aa: CASSLSRSTDTQYF

d_gene: TRBD2
j_gene: TRBJ2-2
v_gene: TRBV30
abundance: .
CDR3nt: TGTGCCTGGAGTTTCCTAGCGGGAGCAACGAACACCGGGGAGCTGTTTTTT
CDR3aa: CAWSFLAGATNTGELFF

d_gene: TRBD2
j_gene: TRBJ2-2
v_gene: TRBV30
abundance: .
CDR3nt: TGTGCCTCGGGCGGGACTATCACCGGGGAGCTGTTTTTT
CDR3aa: CASGGTITGELFF

d_gene: .
j_gene: TRBJ2-1
v_gene: TRBV5-1
abundance: .
CDR3nt: TGCGCCAGCAGCTTGGGGCTCGAGTGGGCGGGGAATGAGCAGTTCTTC
CDR3aa: CASSLGLEWAGNEQFF

d_gene: .
j_gene: TRBJ1-2
v_gene: TRBV28
abundance: .
CDR3nt: TGTGCCAGCAGTTTATTGGTCAGGGCGGAGGGAGGCTACACCTTC
CDR3aa: CASSLLVRAEGGYTF

d_gene: .
j_gene: TRBJ2-7
v_gene: TRBV28
abundance: .
CDR3nt: TGTGCCAGCAGCGAGGGTGAAGCCTACGAGCAGTACTTC
CDR3aa: CASSEGEAYEQYF

d_gene: TRBD1
j_gene: TRBJ2-7
v_gene: TRBV7-2
abundance: .
CDR3nt: TGTGCCAGCAGCTTCTGGACAGGAGACTACGAGCAGTACTTC
CDR3aa: CASSFWTGDYEQYF

d_gene: .
j_gene: TRBJ1-3
v_gene: TRBV7-2
abundance: .
CDR3nt: TGTGCCAGCAGCTTAGCAGGCGGGTTTGGAGCTGGAAACACCATATATTTT
CDR3aa: CASSLAGGFGAGNTIYF

d_gene: TRBD1
j_gene: TRBJ1-1
v_gene: TRBV10-2
abundance: .
CDR3nt: TGCGCCAGCACCCTAGAGACAGGGGGGTACACTGAAGCTTTCTTT
CDR3aa: CASTLETGGYTEAFF

d_gene: .
j_gene: TRBJ1-3
v_gene: TRBV9
abundance: .
CDR3nt: TGTGCCAGCAGCGTAGAAGTCGGAGGCTCTGGAAACACCATATATTTT
CDR3aa: CASSVEVGGSGNTIYF

d_gene: .
j_gene: TRBJ2-2
v_gene: TRBV11-2
abundance: .
CDR3nt: TGTGCCAGCAGCCTAGGGAGGGGGCGGGCCGGGGAGCTGTTTTTT
CDR3aa: CASSLGRGRAGELFF

d_gene: .
j_gene: TRBJ2-1
v_gene: TRBV10-1
abundance: medium-sized
CDR3nt: TGCGCCAGCAGTGAGGCCGGGATTGGTGAGCAGTTCTTC
CDR3aa: CASSEAGIGEQFF

d_gene: TRBD2
j_gene: TRBJ2-1
v_gene: TRBV29-1
abundance: .
CDR3nt: TGCAGCGGTTCTAGCGGGATTGCGCTCAATGAGCAGTTCTTC
CDR3aa: CSGSSGIALNEQFF

d_gene: TRBD1
j_gene: TRBJ1-5
v_gene: TRBV5-4
abundance: .
CDR3nt: TGTGCCAGCAGGGTGCCGGGACAGGGGGCAGCAAGCAATCAGCCCCAGCATTTT
CDR3aa: CASRVPGQGAASNQPQHF

d_gene: .
j_gene: TRBJ2-7
v_gene: TRBV28
abundance: .
CDR3nt: TGTGCCAGCACCACTTCGCTAGCCTACGAGCAGTACTTC
CDR3aa: CASTTSLAYEQYF

d_gene: TRBD2
j_gene: TRBJ2-1
v_gene: TRBV9
abundance: .
CDR3nt: TGTGCCAGCAGCCCAGCAGCGGGAGGGCGGAATGAGCAGTTCTTC
CDR3aa: CASSPAAGGRNEQFF

d_gene: TRBD1
j_gene: TRBJ1-2
v_gene: TRBV6-5
abundance: .
CDR3nt: TGTGCCAGCAGTTACGTGGGGGACAGCCCTGTCTATGGCTACACCTTC
CDR3aa: CASSYVGDSPVYGYTF

d_gene: .
j_gene: TRBJ1-2
v_gene: TRBV7-2
abundance: .
CDR3nt: TGTGCCAGCAGCTTCCCCTCGGGGGTAGGCTATGGCTACACCTTC
CDR3aa: CASSFPSGVGYGYTF

d_gene: TRBD1
j_gene: TRBJ2-1
v_gene: TRBV6-5
abundance: .
CDR3nt: TGTGCCACCTTGACAACCCGGACAGGTTACAATGAGCAGTTCTTC
CDR3aa: CATLTTRTGYNEQFF

d_gene: .
j_gene: TRBJ1-2
v_gene: TRBV7-8
abundance: once
CDR3nt: TGTGCCAGCAGCTCCTCGCGCGGCGCAAACTATGGCTACACCTTC
CDR3aa: CASSSSRGANYGYTF

d_gene: .
j_gene: TRBJ1-4
v_gene: TRBV28
abundance: once
CDR3nt: TGTGCCAGCAGTTTTGGAGGGGTCGGTGAAAAACTGTTTTTT
CDR3aa: CASSFGGVGEKLFF